This is a list of T cell receptor beta chains from one sample in a study of beta chain features in type 1 diabetes. Assay: immunoSEQ multiplex PCR; the TCRdb copy retains only in-frame clones and omits some. The table records about 710,000 clones, over 12% of them present only once. The specimen was naive CD4+ T cells from blood. These receptor sequences come from a young man with type 1 diabetes. Both conserved end residues are part of each CDR3. The order of the fields is clone size, J gene, V gene, D gene, CDR3 protein, CDR3 DNA. D genes are given only for firm matches. The size of a clone is reported for some rows only, either as once, few or many, or as a class for expanded clones.

abundance: few
j_gene: TRBJ1-2
v_gene: TRBV4-2
d_gene: NA
CDR3aa: CASSQGVRAGGYTF
CDR3nt: TGTGCCAGCAGCCAAGGGGTCAGGGCGGGAGGCTACACCTTC

abundance: few
j_gene: TRBJ1-1
v_gene: TRBV30
d_gene: TRBD1
CDR3aa: CAWSGQGLGTEAFF
CDR3nt: TGTGCCTGGAGTGGACAGGGTTTGGGAACTGAAGCTTTCTTT

abundance: NA
j_gene: TRBJ2-7
v_gene: TRBV5-6
d_gene: NA
CDR3aa: CASRSPLDSTYEQYF
CDR3nt: TGTGCCAGCAGATCTCCACTCGACAGTACCTACGAGCAGTACTTC

abundance: NA
j_gene: TRBJ2-5
v_gene: TRBV29-1
d_gene: NA
CDR3aa: CSLRGGTSPFETQYF
CDR3nt: TGCAGCCTCCGGGGCGGGACATCTCCCTTTGAGACCCAGTACTTC

abundance: few
j_gene: TRBJ2-2
v_gene: TRBV5-6
d_gene: NA
CDR3aa: CASSIPTTGELFF
CDR3nt: TGTGCCAGCAGCATACCGACCACCGGGGAGCTGTTTTTT

abundance: few
j_gene: TRBJ2-1
v_gene: TRBV2
d_gene: NA
CDR3aa: CASSAGAEQFF
CDR3nt: TGTGCCAGCAGTGCGGGGGCTGAGCAGTTCTTC

abundance: NA
j_gene: TRBJ1-6
v_gene: TRBV7-2
d_gene: TRBD1
CDR3aa: CASSSGTAMSPLHF
CDR3nt: TGTGCCAGCAGCTCCGGGACAGCGATGTCACCCCTCCACTTT

abundance: NA
j_gene: TRBJ1-6
v_gene: TRBV6-5
d_gene: NA
CDR3aa: CASSLDGAYNSPLHF
CDR3nt: TGTGCCAGCAGCTTGGACGGAGCCTATAATTCACCCCTCCACTTT

abundance: NA
j_gene: TRBJ2-7
v_gene: TRBV4-3
d_gene: NA
CDR3aa: CASSQAPGSPYEQYF
CDR3nt: TGCGCCAGCAGCCAAGCACCGGGGTCCCCCTACGAGCAGTACTTC

abundance: NA
j_gene: TRBJ2-1
v_gene: TRBV29-1
d_gene: NA
CDR3aa: CSVGRFPVEGVSYNEQFF
CDR3nt: TGCAGCGTTGGGAGATTCCCGGTGGAGGGGGTCTCCTACAATGAGCAGTTCTTC

abundance: NA
j_gene: TRBJ2-3
v_gene: TRBV7-2
d_gene: NA
CDR3aa: CASSLSWTTTDTQYF
CDR3nt: TGTGCCAGCAGCTTAAGCTGGACTACCACAGATACGCAGTATTTT

abundance: few
j_gene: TRBJ1-2
v_gene: TRBV7-2
d_gene: NA
CDR3aa: CASSLEGTAPGRTF
CDR3nt: TGTGCCAGCAGCTTAGAAGGCACAGCCCCAGGTCGCACCTTC

abundance: NA
j_gene: TRBJ2-1
v_gene: TRBV14
d_gene: NA
CDR3aa: CASSQSTLYNEQFF
CDR3nt: TGTGCCAGCAGCCAGTCGACCCTATACAATGAGCAGTTCTTC

abundance: few
j_gene: TRBJ2-1
v_gene: TRBV18
d_gene: NA
CDR3aa: CASSPGLSIDDEQFF
CDR3nt: TGTGCCAGCTCACCTGGGCTCAGTATAGACGATGAGCAGTTCTTC

abundance: NA
j_gene: TRBJ1-4
v_gene: TRBV25-1
d_gene: NA
CDR3aa: CASTKAGGDEKLFF
CDR3nt: TGTGCCAGCACCAAAGCCGGGGGCGATGAAAAACTGTTTTTT

abundance: NA
j_gene: TRBJ1-5
v_gene: TRBV15
d_gene: TRBD1
CDR3aa: CATSRDRVFGINSNQPQHF
CDR3nt: TGTGCCACCAGCAGGGACAGGGTGTTTGGCATTAATAGCAATCAGCCCCAGCATTTT

abundance: NA
j_gene: TRBJ2-7
v_gene: TRBV6-5
d_gene: TRBD1
CDR3aa: CASSYAGTGSYEQYF
CDR3nt: TGTGCCAGCAGTTATGCGGGGACAGGGTCCTACGAGCAGTACTTC

abundance: NA
j_gene: TRBJ1-4
v_gene: TRBV2
d_gene: NA
CDR3aa: CASTGTNEKLFF
CDR3nt: TGTGCCAGCACGGGAACTAATGAAAAACTGTTTTTT

abundance: few
j_gene: TRBJ1-1
v_gene: TRBV11-1
d_gene: NA
CDR3aa: CASSQRSGVTEAFF
CDR3nt: TGTGCCAGCAGCCAGCGGTCAGGGGTCACTGAAGCTTTCTTT

abundance: NA
j_gene: TRBJ2-5
v_gene: TRBV6-5
d_gene: TRBD2
CDR3aa: CASSYRGGEGTQYF
CDR3nt: TGTGCCAGCAGTTACCGGGGAGGGGAAGGGACCCAGTACTTC

abundance: NA
j_gene: TRBJ1-1
v_gene: TRBV7-6
d_gene: NA
CDR3aa: CASSLRGATEAFF
CDR3nt: TGTGCCAGCAGCTTACGGGGGGCCACTGAAGCTTTCTTT

abundance: few
j_gene: TRBJ1-3
v_gene: TRBV9
d_gene: TRBD1
CDR3aa: CASSAGPGGPRRDTIYF
CDR3nt: TGTGCCAGCAGCGCGGGACCAGGGGGGCCCCGGAGGGACACCATATATTTT

abundance: few
j_gene: TRBJ2-4
v_gene: TRBV21-1
d_gene: NA
CDR3aa: CASSKRTGGLPENIQYF
CDR3nt: TGTGCCAGCAGCAAAAGGACCGGCGGTCTACCAGAGAACATTCAGTACTTC

abundance: NA
j_gene: TRBJ1-2
v_gene: TRBV27
d_gene: TRBD1
CDR3aa: CASSPRTGYYGYTF
CDR3nt: TGTGCCAGCAGCCCTCGGACAGGGTACTATGGCTACACCTTC

abundance: few
j_gene: TRBJ2-1
v_gene: TRBV2
d_gene: TRBD2
CDR3aa: CASYLAPSGGQNEQFF
CDR3nt: TGTGCCAGCTATCTAGCCCCTAGCGGGGGTCAGAATGAGCAGTTCTTC

abundance: few
j_gene: TRBJ1-2
v_gene: TRBV5-6
d_gene: NA
CDR3aa: CASRSGPSNYGYTF
CDR3nt: TGTGCCAGCAGATCGGGTCCCTCTAACTATGGCTACACCTTC

abundance: NA
j_gene: TRBJ1-6
v_gene: TRBV5-1
d_gene: NA
CDR3aa: CASSFDSVSYNSPLHF
CDR3nt: TGCGCCAGCAGCTTCGACTCTGTATCCTATAATTCACCCCTCCACTTT

abundance: NA
j_gene: TRBJ2-3
v_gene: TRBV5-6
d_gene: NA
CDR3aa: CASSTAVSADTQYF
CDR3nt: TGTGCCAGCAGCACCGCGGTTAGTGCAGATACGCAGTATTTT

abundance: NA
j_gene: TRBJ2-2
v_gene: TRBV5-4
d_gene: TRBD2
CDR3aa: CASSRGLAGATGELFF
CDR3nt: TGTGCCAGCAGCCGGGGACTAGCGGGGGCAACCGGGGAGCTGTTTTTT